This T cell receptor (beta chain) is drawn from a study of T-cell reconstitution after alpha-beta-depleted transplantation in children. Preparation of the TCRbeta library involved a method that used unique molecular identifiers. TCRdb re-called the PCR reads with MiXCR, one entry per CDR3 protein. The repertoire has around 340,000 distinct CDR3 sequences, roughly 14% of them found once; the top ten carry approximately 4.3%. CDR3 size: 15 residues. Germline V CDR1 and CDR2: SNHLY, FYNNEI. Trimming cost V 1 base and J 6 bases, with 13 bases left between them. The sequence was collected from a human donor who donated a stem cell graft to a child with Fanconi anemia. The sequenced sample was PBMCs, obtained from the stem cell graft. The J gene is TRBJ1-5, the V gene TRBV2; no firm D call. In DNA form, the CDR3 reads TGTGCCAGCAGTGAAGAGAAGGCCATGGGTCAGCCCCAGCATTTT. As protein: CASSEEKAMGQPQHF.